The T cell receptor beta chain described here comes from a study of radiotherapy plus CTLA-4 blockade in lung cancer. Study findings and constraints: The study found tumor-derived TCR clones expanded in blood after radiotherapy plus ipilimumab.

Of note for this clone: Its target is unknown.

Profiling relied on immunoSEQ multiplex PCR, and the TCRdb table lists in-frame clones only, not all of them. The table has some 40,000 clones, roughly three quarters seen once. This CDR3 region has 13 residues. The ends were cut back, 5 bases at V and 1 base at J, with 10 bases in the middle. The germline CDR1 and CDR2 sequences are SGHTS and YDEGEE. The sequence came from a human donor with non-small cell lung cancer whose response to radiotherapy plus ipilimumab could not be evaluated. Material: peripheral blood, obtained from a patient treated with radiotherapy plus ipilimumab. The rearrangement uses TRBV5-8 and TRBJ2-7; D is perhaps TRBD2 (6 bases). CDR3 sequence (DNA): TGTGCCAGCAGACAGACTAGTTCCTACGAGCAGTACTTC. This sequence encodes CASRQTSSYEQYF.